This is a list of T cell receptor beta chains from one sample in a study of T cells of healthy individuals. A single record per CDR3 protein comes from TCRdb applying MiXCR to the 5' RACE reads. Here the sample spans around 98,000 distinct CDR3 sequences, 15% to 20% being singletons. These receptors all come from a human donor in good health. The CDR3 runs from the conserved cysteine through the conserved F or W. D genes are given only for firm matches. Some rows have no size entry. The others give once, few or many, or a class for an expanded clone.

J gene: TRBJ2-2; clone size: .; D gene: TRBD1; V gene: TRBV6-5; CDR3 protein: CASSRTGGNTGELFF; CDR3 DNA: TGTGCCAGCAGCCGGACAGGGGGCAACACCGGGGAGCTGTTTTTT
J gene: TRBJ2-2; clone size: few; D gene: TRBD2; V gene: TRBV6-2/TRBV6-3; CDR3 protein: CASRQIAGVRTGELFF; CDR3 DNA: TGTGCCAGCAGACAGATAGCGGGGGTGCGGACCGGGGAGCTGTTTTTT
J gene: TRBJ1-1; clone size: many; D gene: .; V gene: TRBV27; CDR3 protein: CASSSFRNTEAFF; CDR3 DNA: TGTGCCAGCAGTTCGTTCAGGAACACTGAAGCTTTCTTT
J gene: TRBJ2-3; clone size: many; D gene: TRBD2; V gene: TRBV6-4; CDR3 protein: CASSASTSGADTQYF; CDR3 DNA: TGTGCCAGCAGTGCCTCGACTAGCGGGGCAGATACGCAGTATTTT
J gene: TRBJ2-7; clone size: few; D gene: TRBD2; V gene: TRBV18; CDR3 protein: CASSATSGASYEQYF; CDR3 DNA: TGTGCCAGCTCAGCAACTAGCGGGGCCTCCTACGAGCAGTACTTC
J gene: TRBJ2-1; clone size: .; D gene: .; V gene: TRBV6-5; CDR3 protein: CASSYGQAAPDEQFF; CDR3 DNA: TGTGCCAGCAGTTACGGGCAGGCGGCGCCGGATGAGCAGTTCTTC
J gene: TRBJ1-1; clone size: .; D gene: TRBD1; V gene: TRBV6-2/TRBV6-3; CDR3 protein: CASRKTGATEAFF; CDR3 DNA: TGTGCCAGCAGAAAAACAGGGGCCACTGAAGCTTTCTTT
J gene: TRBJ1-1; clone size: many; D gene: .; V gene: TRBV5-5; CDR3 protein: CASSWAYQNTEAFF; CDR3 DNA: TGTGCCAGCAGCTGGGCCTACCAGAACACTGAAGCTTTCTTT
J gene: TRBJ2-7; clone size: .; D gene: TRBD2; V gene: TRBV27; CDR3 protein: CASSSASGEVSYEQYF; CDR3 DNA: TGTGCCAGCAGTTCAGCTAGCGGGGAGGTCTCCTACGAGCAGTACTTC
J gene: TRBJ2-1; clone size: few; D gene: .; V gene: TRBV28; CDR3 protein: CASSSPYNEQFF; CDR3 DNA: TGTGCCAGCAGTTCTCCGTACAATGAGCAGTTCTTC
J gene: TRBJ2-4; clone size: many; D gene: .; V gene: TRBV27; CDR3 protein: CASSRNTVAKNIQYF; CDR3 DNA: TGTGCCAGCAGCCGGAATACCGTAGCCAAAAACATTCAGTACTTC
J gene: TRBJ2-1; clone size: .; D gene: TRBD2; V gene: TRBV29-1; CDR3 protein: CSAGTGGGPYNEQFF; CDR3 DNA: TGCAGCGCGGGAACTGGGGGAGGGCCTTACAATGAGCAGTTCTTC
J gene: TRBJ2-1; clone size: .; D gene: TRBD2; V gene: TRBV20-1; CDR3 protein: CSASWLAGVDEQFF; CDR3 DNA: TGCAGTGCTAGTTGGCTAGCGGGAGTGGATGAGCAGTTCTTC
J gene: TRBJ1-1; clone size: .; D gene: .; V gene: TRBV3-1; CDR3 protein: CASSQRMDTEAFF; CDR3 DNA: TGTGCCAGCAGCCAACGGATGGACACTGAAGCTTTCTTT
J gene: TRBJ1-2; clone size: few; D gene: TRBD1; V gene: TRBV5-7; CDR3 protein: CASSIDRGRGYTF; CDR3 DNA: TGTGCCAGCAGCATCGACAGGGGCCGTGGCTACACCTTC
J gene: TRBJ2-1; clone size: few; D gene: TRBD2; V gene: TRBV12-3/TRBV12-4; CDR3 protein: CASTLPGGSYNEQFF; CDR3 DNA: TGTGCCAGCACTCTCCCGGGGGGTTCCTACAATGAGCAGTTCTTC
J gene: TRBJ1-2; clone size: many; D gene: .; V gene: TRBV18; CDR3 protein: CASSPEEGSITNYGYTF; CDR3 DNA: TGTGCCAGCTCACCAGAAGAGGGCTCTATTACTAACTATGGCTACACCTTC
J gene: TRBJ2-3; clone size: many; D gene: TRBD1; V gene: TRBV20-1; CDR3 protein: CSAGQGDPDTQYF; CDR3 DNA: TGCAGTGCAGGACAGGGGGATCCAGATACGCAGTATTTT
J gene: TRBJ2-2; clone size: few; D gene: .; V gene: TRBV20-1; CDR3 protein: CSVRSGDTGELFF; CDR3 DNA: TGCAGTGTTCGGTCCGGGGACACCGGGGAGCTGTTTTTT
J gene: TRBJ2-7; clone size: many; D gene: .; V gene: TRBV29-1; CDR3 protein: CSVETGSYEQYF; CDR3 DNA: TGCAGCGTGGAGACAGGTTCCTACGAGCAGTACTTC
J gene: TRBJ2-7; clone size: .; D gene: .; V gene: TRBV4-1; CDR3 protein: CASSQFPGQGIVSGVEQYF; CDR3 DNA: TGCGCCAGCAGCCAATTTCCCGGACAGGGAATCGTGAGCGGGGTAGAGCAGTACTTC
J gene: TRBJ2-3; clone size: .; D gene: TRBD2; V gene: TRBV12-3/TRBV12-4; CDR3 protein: CASSLLAGDADTQYF; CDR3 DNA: TGTGCCAGCAGCCTACTAGCGGGAGACGCAGATACGCAGTATTTT
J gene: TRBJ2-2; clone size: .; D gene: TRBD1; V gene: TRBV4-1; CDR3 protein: CASSLMGQGAGELFF; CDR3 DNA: TGCGCCAGCAGCCTTATGGGGCAGGGGGCCGGGGAGCTGTTTTTT
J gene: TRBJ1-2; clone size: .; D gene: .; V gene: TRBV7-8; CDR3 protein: CASSLGVGAAGYTF; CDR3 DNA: TGTGCCAGCAGCTTAGGGGTTGGGGCGGCTGGCTACACCTTC
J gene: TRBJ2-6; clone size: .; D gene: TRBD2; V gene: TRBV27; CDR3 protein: CASSWGGSGANVLTF; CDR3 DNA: TGTGCCAGCAGTTGGGGGGGGAGCGGGGCCAACGTCCTGACTTTC
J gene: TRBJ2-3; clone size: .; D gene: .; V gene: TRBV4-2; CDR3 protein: CASSQDTYGHTDTQYF; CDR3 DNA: TGTGCCAGCAGCCAAGACACCTACGGACACACAGATACGCAGTATTTT
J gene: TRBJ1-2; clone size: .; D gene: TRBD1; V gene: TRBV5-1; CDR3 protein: CASSFSGQNYGYTF; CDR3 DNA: TGCGCCAGCAGTTTTTCGGGACAGAACTATGGCTACACCTTC
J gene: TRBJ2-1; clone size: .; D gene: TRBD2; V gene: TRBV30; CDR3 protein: CAWSYGLALKFF; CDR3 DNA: TGTGCCTGGAGTTACGGACTAGCCCTAAAGTTCTTC
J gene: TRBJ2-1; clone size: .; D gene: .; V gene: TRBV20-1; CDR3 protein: CSARDRLRGDSEQFF; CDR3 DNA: TGCAGTGCTAGAGATCGACTACGGGGCGATTCTGAGCAGTTCTTC
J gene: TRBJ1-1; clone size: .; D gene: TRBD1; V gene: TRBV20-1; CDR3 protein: CSATPQGGGIGTEAFF; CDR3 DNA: TGCAGTGCTACCCCTCAAGGAGGGGGCATAGGCACTGAAGCTTTCTTT
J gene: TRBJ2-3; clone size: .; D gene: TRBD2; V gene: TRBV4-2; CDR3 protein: CASSQDGTSKDTQYF; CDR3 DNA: TGTGCCAGCAGCCAAGATGGGACTAGCAAAGATACGCAGTATTTT
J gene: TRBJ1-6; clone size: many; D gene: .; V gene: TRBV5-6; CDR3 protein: CASSFAGTRRSPLHF; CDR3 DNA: TGTGCCAGCAGCTTTGCAGGGACACGTCGATCACCCCTCCACTTT
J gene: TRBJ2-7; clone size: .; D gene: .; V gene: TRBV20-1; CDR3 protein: CSASLEYVQYF; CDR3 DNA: TGCAGTGCTTCTCTTGAGTACGTGCAGTACTTC
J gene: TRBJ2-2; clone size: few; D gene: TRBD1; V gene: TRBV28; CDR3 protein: CASTHPRTGTIGELFF; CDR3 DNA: TGTGCCAGTACCCACCCCAGGACAGGGACCATCGGGGAGCTGTTTTTT
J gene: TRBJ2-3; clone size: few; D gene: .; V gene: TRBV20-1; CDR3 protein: CSARDIASSIPYTQYF; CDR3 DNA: TGCAGTGCTAGAGATATCGCTAGCTCTATCCCCTATACGCAGTATTTT
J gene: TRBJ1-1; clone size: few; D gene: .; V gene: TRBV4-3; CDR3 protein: CASSGRPGQLRENTEAFF; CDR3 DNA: TGCGCCAGCAGCGGCAGACCAGGTCAGCTGCGGGAGAACACTGAAGCTTTCTTT
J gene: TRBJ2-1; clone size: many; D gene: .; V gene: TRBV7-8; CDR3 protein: CASSLGGLAASSYNEQFF; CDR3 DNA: TGTGCCAGCAGCTTAGGCGGTCTAGCCGCGAGCTCCTACAATGAGCAGTTCTTC
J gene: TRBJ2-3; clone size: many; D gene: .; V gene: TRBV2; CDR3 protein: CGVETDPLDTQYF; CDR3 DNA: TGCGGGGTGGAGACAGACCCGCTGGATACGCAGTATTTT
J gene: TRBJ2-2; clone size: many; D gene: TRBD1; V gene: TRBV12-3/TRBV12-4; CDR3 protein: CASTKGQGVNTGELFF; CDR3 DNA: TGTGCCAGCACCAAGGGACAGGGGGTCAACACCGGGGAGCTGTTTTTT
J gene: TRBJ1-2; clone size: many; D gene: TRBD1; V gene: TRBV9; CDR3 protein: CASSANNRGTDYGYTF; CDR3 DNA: TGTGCCAGCAGCGCCAACAACAGGGGCACGGACTATGGCTACACCTTC
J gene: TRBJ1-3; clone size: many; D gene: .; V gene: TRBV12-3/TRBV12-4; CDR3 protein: CASRIHSSGNTIYF; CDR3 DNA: TGTGCCAGCAGGATACACAGCTCTGGAAACACCATATATTTT
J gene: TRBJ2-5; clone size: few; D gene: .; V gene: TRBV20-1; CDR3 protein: CSARRGRETQYF; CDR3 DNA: TGCAGTGCCAGGAGGGGGAGAGAGACCCAGTACTTC
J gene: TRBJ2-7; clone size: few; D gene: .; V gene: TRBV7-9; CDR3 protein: CASSLEGIDYEQYF; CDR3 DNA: TGTGCCAGCAGCTTAGAAGGCATAGACTACGAGCAGTACTTC
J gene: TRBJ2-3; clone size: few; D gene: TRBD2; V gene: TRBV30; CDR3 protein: CAWSVGGGGSDTQYF; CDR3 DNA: TGTGCCTGGAGTGTGGGCGGGGGGGGATCAGATACGCAGTATTTT
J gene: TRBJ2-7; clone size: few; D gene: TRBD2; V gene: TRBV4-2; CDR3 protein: CASSPDRSGLAGVDEQYF; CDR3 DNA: TGTGCCAGCAGCCCCGACAGGTCAGGCCTAGCGGGAGTAGACGAGCAGTACTTC
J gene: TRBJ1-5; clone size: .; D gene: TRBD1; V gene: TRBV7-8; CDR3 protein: CASSLWGGRGLQPQHF; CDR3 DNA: TGTGCCAGCAGCTTATGGGGCGGCAGGGGGCTTCAGCCCCAGCATTTT
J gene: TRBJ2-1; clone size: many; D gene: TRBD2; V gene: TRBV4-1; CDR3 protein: CASSRLAGDNEQFF; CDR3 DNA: TGCGCCAGCAGCAGGCTAGCGGGGGACAATGAGCAGTTCTTC
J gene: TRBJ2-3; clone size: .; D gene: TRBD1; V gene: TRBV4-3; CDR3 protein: CASSRDRDPTDTQYF; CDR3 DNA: TGCGCCAGCAGTCGGGACAGGGACCCCACAGATACGCAGTATTTT
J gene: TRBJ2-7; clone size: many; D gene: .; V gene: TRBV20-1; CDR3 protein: CSASLNGREQYF; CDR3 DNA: TGCAGTGCTAGTCTAAACGGACGGGAGCAGTACTTC